This T cell receptor (beta chain) was identified during a study of T-cell reconstitution after alpha-beta-depleted transplantation in children. Unique molecular identifiers were built into the TCRbeta library. TCRdb re-called the PCR reads with MiXCR, one entry per CDR3 protein. The repertoire has about 540,000 distinct CDR3 sequences, 15% to 20% of them found once; the top ten carry 3.3%. CDR3 length: 13 residues. V was cut by 3 bases and J by 8 bases, with 13 bases left in between. This clonotype appeared many times. V is TRBV12-3 or TRBV12-4 and J is TRBJ1-2, with D perhaps matching TRBD1 (6 bases). Source: PBMCs from the stem cell graft donor, taken from the stem cell graft. This receptor was obtained from a human donor who donated a stem cell graft to a child with acute lymphoblastic leukemia. The CDR3 loop reads CASSLSQGIGYTF. In DNA form, the CDR3 reads TGTGCCAGCAGTTTGAGCCAGGGGATCGGCTACACCTTC.